A single TCR beta chain is shown here with its context. Germline trimming cut 3 bases from V and 0 bases from J; bases unmatched to any gene: 7. CDR3 size: 17 residues. Germline V lookup: CDR1 SGHRS, CDR2 YFSETQ. The data were obtained in a study of blood T cell repertoires in COVID-19. The data were produced by immunoSEQ multiplex PCR, yet TCRdb's version contains in-frame clones alone and is incomplete. The sample includes about 86,000 clones, over 80% of them seen just once. The source of this sequence is a woman aged 80 or older with active or convalescent COVID-19. The gene calls are TRBV5-1 and TRBJ2-5, with TRBD2 identical over 11 bases. The sequenced sample was peripheral blood. CDR3 sequence: CASSWGLAAQYQETQYF. DNA of the CDR3: TGCGCCAGCAGCTGGGGACTAGCGGCCCAGTACCAAGAGACCCAGTACTTC.